In its sample, the clone carrying this T cell receptor beta chain was seen many times. Each CDR3 protein is one row after TCRdb ran MiXCR on the 5' RACE reads. This sample yields around 180,000 distinct CDR3 sequences, of which 6.2% are seen a single time; roughly 3% belongs to the top ten. The data were obtained in a study of T cells after yellow fever vaccination. This clonotype originated in a man younger than 35 who received the YFV17D yellow fever vaccine. Sequencing was performed on CD4+ T cells sorted from PBMCs, taken on the day of the first yellow fever vaccination.

Here the CDR3 DNA reads TGTGCCAGCACTAGAACAGGAGGCAATGAGCAGTTCTTC. Translated: CASTRTGGNEQFF. The chain joins TRBV6-5 to TRBJ2-1; tentatively, D is TRBD1 or TRBD2 (5 bases each). The CDR3 runs 13 residues. Germline-derived CDR1 and CDR2 are MNHEY and SVGAGI. The V gene lost 7 bases and the J gene lost 6 bases, with 13 bases spanning the gap.